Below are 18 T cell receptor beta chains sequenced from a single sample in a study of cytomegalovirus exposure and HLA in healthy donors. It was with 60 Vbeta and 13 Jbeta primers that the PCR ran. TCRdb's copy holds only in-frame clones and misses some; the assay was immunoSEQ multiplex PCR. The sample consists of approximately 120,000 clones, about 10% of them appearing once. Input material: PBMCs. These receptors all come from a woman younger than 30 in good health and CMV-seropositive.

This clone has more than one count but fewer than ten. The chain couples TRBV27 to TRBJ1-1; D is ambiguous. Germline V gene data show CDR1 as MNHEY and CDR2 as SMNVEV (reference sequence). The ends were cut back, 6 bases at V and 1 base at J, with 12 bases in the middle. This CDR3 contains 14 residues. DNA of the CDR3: TGTGCCAGCAGCCCCGGGAACCCGAACACTGAAGCTTTCTTT. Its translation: CASSPGNPNTEAFF.

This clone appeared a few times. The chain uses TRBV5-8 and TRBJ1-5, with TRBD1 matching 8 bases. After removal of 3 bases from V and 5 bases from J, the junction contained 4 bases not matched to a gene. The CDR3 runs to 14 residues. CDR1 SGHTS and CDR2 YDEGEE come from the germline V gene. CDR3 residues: CASSWTGTDQPQHF. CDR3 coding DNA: TGTGCCAGCAGCTGGACAGGGACGGATCAGCCCCAGCATTTT.

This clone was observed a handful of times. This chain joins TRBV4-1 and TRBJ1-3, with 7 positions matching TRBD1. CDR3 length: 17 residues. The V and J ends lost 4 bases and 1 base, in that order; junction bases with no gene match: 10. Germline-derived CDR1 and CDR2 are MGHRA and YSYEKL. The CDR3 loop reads CASSPGQYSISGNTIYF. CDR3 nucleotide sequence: TGCGCCAGCAGCCCGGGACAGTACTCTATTTCTGGAAACACCATATATTTT.

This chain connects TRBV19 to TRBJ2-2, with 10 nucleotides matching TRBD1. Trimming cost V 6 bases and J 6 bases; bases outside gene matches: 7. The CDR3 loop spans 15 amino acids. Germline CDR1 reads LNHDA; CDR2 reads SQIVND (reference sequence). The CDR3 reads CASSNDRGLAGELFF. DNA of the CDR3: TGTGCCAGTAGCAATGACAGGGGGCTGGCCGGGGAGCTGTTTTTT.

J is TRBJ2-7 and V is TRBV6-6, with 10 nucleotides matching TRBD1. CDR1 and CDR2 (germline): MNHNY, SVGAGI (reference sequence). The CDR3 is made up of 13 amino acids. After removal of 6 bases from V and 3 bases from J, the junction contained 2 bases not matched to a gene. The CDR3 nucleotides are TGTGCCAGCAGCCGGGACAGGGGCTACGAGCAGTACTTC. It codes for CASSRDRGYEQYF.

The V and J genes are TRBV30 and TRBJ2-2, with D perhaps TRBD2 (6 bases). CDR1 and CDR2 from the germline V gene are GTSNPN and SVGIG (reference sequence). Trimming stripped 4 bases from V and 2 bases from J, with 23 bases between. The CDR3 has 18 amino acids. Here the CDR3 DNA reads TGTGCCTGGACCACATTAGCCCTTAGCGGACCAAACACCGGGGAGCTGTTTTTT. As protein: CAWTTLALSGPNTGELFF.

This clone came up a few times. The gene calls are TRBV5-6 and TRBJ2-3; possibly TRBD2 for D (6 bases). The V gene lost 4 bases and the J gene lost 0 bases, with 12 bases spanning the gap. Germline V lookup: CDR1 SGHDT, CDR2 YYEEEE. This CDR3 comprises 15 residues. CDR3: CASSPGTASTDTQYF. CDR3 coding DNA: TGTGCCAGCAGCCCCGGGACTGCGAGCACAGATACGCAGTATTTT.

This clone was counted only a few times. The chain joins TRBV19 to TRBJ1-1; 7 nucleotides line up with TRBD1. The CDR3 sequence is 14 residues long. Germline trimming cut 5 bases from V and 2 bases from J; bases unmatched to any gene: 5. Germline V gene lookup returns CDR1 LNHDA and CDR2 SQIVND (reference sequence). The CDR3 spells CASSWGTVNTEAFF. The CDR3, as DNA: TGTGCCAGTAGTTGGGGGACAGTTAACACTGAAGCTTTCTTT.

The CDR3 nucleotides read TGTGCCAGCTCATCGGGACAGGCGACCGGGGAGCTGTTTTTT. Its translation: CASSSGQATGELFF. The chain has TRBV18 and TRBJ2-2; 8 bases are a match to TRBD1. J was trimmed by 5 bases and V by 5 bases; bases with no gene match: 4. CDR1 is KGHSH, CDR2 LQKENI, per germline. The CDR3 extends over 14 amino acids.

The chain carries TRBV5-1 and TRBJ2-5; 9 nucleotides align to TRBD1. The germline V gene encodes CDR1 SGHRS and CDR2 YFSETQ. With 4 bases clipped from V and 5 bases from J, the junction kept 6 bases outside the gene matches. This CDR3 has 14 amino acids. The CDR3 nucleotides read TGCGCCAGCAGCGTACAGGGGGCGATCGAGACCCAGTACTTC. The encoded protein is CASSVQGAIETQYF.

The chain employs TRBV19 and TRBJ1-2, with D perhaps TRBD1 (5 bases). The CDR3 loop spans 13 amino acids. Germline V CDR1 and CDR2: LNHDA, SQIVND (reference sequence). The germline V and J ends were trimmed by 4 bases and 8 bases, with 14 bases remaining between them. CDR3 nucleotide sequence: TGTGCCAGTAGTACGCGGGACGGCGGGGGCTACACCTTC. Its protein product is CASSTRDGGGYTF. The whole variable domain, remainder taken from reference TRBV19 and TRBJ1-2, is DGGITQSPKYLFRKEGQNVTLSCEQNLNHDAMYWYRQDPGQGLRLIYYSQIVNDFQKGDIAEGYSVSREKKESFPLTVTSAQKNPTAFYLCASSTRDGGGYTFGSGTRLTVV.

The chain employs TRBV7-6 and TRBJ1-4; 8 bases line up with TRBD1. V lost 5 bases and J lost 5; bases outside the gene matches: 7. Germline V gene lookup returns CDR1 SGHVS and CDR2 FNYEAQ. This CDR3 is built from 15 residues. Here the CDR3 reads CASSPNRQGNEKLFF. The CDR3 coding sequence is TGTGCCAGCAGCCCCAATCGACAGGGGAATGAAAAACTGTTTTTT.

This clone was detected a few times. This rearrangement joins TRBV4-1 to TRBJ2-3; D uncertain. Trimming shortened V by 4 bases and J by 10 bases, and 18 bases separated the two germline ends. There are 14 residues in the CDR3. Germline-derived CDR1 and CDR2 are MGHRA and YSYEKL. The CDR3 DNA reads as TGCGCCAGCAGCCCGACACCCTTCCCCGATGCGCAGTATTTT. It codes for CASSPTPFPDAQYF.

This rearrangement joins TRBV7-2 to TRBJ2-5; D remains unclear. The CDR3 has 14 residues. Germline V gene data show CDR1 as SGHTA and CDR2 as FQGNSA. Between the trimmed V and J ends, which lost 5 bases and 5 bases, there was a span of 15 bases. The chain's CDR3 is CASSPMMGVETQYF. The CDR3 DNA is TGTGCCAGCAGCCCCATGATGGGCGTTGAGACCCAGTACTTC.

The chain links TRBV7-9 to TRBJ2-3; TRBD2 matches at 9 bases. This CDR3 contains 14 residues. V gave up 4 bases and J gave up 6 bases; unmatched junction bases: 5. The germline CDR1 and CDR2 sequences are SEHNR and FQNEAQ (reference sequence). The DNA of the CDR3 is TGTGCCAGCAGCTCCGGGACTAGCTGGGATACGCAGTATTTT. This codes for CASSSGTSWDTQYF.

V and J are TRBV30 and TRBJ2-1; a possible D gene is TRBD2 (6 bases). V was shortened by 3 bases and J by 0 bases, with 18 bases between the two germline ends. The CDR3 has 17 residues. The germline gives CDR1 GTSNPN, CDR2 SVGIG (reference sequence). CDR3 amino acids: CAWRRDLAGSSYNEQFF. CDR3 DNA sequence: TGTGCCTGGAGGAGGGACTTGGCGGGAAGCTCCTACAATGAGCAGTTCTTC.

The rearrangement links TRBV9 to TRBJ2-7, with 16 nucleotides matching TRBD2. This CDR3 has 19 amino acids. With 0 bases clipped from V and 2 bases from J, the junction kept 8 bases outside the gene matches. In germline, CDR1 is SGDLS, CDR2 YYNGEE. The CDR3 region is CASSVGSGLAGGPTYEQYF. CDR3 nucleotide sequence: TGTGCCAGCAGCGTAGGATCGGGACTAGCGGGAGGGCCCACCTACGAGCAGTACTTC.

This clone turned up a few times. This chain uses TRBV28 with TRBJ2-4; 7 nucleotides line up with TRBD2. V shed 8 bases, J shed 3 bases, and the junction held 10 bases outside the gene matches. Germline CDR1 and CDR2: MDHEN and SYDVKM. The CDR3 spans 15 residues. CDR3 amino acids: CASSSAGVSKNIQYF. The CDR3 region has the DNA TGTGCCAGCTCCTCTGCGGGAGTTAGCAAAAACATTCAGTACTTC.